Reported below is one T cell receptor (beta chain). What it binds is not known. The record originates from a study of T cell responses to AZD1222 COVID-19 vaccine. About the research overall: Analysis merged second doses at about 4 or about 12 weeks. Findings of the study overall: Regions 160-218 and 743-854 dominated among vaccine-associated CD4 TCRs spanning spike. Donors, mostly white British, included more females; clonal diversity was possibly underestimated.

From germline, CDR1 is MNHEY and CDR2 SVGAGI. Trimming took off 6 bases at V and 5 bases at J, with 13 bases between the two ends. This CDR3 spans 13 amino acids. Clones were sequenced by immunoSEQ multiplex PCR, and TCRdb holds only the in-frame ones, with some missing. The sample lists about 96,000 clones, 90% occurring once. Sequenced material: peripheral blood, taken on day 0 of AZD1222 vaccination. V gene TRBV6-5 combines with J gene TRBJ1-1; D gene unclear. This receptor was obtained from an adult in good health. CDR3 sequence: CASRGYVRTEAFF. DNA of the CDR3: TGTGCCAGCAGGGGGTACGTTCGGACTGAAGCTTTCTTT.